This is a list of T cell receptor beta chains from one sample in a study of blood T cell repertoires in COVID-19. The assay was immunoSEQ multiplex PCR, and TCRdb's table has in-frame clones only and misses some. The sample yields under 250,000 clones, 70% to 90% seen once. The source material was peripheral blood. The receptors were gathered from a man aged 50 or older with COVID-19, enrolled during active disease. CDR3s include the opening cysteine and the closing phenylalanine or tryptophan.

V	J	CDR3
TRBV29-1	TRBJ2-4	CSVEGTAGLAKNIQYF
TRBV6-2/TRBV6-3	TRBJ1-1	CASSRGYLEAFF
TRBV4-2	TRBJ2-7	CASSPRLAGGTYEQYF
TRBV11-2	TRBJ2-2	CASSPRTSGTGELFF
TRBV23-1	TRBJ1-1	CASSQSSRDRGIVGPAVTEAFF
TRBV30	TRBJ2-7	CAWAGTGGEYEQYF
TRBV3-1/TRBV3-2	TRBJ2-3	CASSLGLAGSTDTQYF
TRBV18	TRBJ1-3	CASSPPGQGASHTIYF
TRBV11-2	TRBJ1-3	CASSPGIRTIYF
TRBV5-5	TRBJ1-3	CASSLVSGDSSGNTIYF
TRBV4-1	TRBJ2-2	CASSQVSGTNTGELFF
TRBV5-4	TRBJ2-5	CASSLTGKETQYF
TRBV19	TRBJ1-5	CASSKQGTHQPQHF
TRBV3-1/TRBV3-2	TRBJ2-7	CASRGTGGFYEQYF
TRBV7-9	TRBJ2-5	CASSLVRETQYF
TRBV18	TRBJ2-7	CVSSPPGTATYEQYF
TRBV12-5	TRBJ2-2	CASGLRTGGRTGELFF
TRBV6-5	TRBJ1-6	CASSYLRGFSPLHF
TRBV18	TRBJ1-1	CASSPRGQTNTEAFF
TRBV6-5	TRBJ1-2	CASSYAGQPGSGYTF
TRBV2	TRBJ1-2	CASTVRGDGYTF
TRBV10-2	TRBJ1-2	CASSGQAYGYTF
TRBV12-3/TRBV12-4	TRBJ2-1	CASSWGRVNEQFF
TRBV19	TRBJ1-6	CASRLSSYNSPLHF
TRBV24-1	TRBJ2-7	CATSDSSYEQYF
TRBV7-9	TRBJ2-7	CASRPGTSESYEQYF
TRBV7-2	TRBJ2-1	CASSRPGGEQFF
TRBV4-1	TRBJ2-7	CASSQGLTSGRLGSYEQYF
TRBV12-3/TRBV12-4	TRBJ1-2	CASSLGGVGYTF
TRBV13	TRBJ2-7	CASSSSGRAYEQYF
TRBV6-5	TRBJ2-7	CASKGQGPYEQYF
TRBV7-9	TRBJ2-5	CASSRRETQYF
TRBV5-6	TRBJ1-1	CASSFTGANTEAFF
TRBV5-1	TRBJ2-1	CASSPTAYNEQFF
TRBV4-1	TRBJ2-2	CASSLRPPGTGFFGELFF
TRBV6-2/TRBV6-3	TRBJ2-7	CASTPPTGISYEQYF
TRBV28	TRBJ1-5	CASRRDSPAQPQHF
TRBV4-3	TRBJ2-5	CASSQGVTSGGSETQYF